Only one count was recorded for the clone carrying this TCR beta chain. Its antigen is undetermined. CDR3 length: 14 residues. Germline values: CDR1 SGHRS, CDR2 YFSETQ. J was trimmed by 2 bases and V by 9 bases; bases with no gene match: 7. It was second doses at about 4 or about 12 weeks that were pooled. These data come from a study of T cell responses to AZD1222 COVID-19 vaccine. Regarding the study as a whole: Spike was spanned by vaccine-associated CD4 TCRs, which were dominant at 160-218 and 743-854.

The table came from immunoSEQ multiplex PCR; TCRdb's copy has only in-frame clones and leaves some out. The sample lists roughly 170,000 clones; 94% were seen once. Sample: peripheral blood, taken 28 days after the second AZD1222 dose. The TCR was taken from an adult who received the AZD1222 COVID-19 vaccine. The chain carries TRBV5-1 and TRBJ2-1, with 8 bases aligning to TRBD2. The CDR3 region is CATATSGPYNEQFF. The CDR3 nucleotides are TGCGCCACCGCAACTAGCGGCCCCTACAATGAGCAGTTCTTC. The full variable domain, rest sourced from reference TRBV5-1 and TRBJ2-1, is KAGVTQTPRYLIKTRGQQVTLSCSPISGHRSVSWYQQTPGQGLQFLFEYFSETQRNKGNFPGRFSGRQFSNSRSEMNVSTLELGDSALYLCATATSGPYNEQFFGPGTRLTVL.